These 9 T cell receptor beta chains share one sample of origin, sequenced in a study of cytomegalovirus exposure and HLA in healthy donors. Use of 60 Vbeta and 13 Jbeta primers characterized the PCR. The table came from immunoSEQ multiplex PCR; TCRdb's copy has only in-frame clones and leaves some out. The sample lists about 160,000 clones; 84% were seen once. Sequencing was carried out using PBMCs. These receptor sequences come from a man aged 50-59 years in good health and CMV-seropositive.

This clone has only one observation. The V and J genes are TRBV2 and TRBJ2-2; TRBD1 matches 8 bases. This CDR3 is built from 13 residues. J was trimmed by 7 bases and V by 6 bases; bases with no gene match: 4. Germline V gene data show CDR1 as SNHLY and CDR2 as FYNNEI. The CDR3 bases are TGTGCCAGCAGGGGGGACAGGAGCGGGGAGCTGTTTTTT. It codes for CASRGDRSGELFF.

V and J are TRBV6-5 and TRBJ2-7, with 10 bases aligning to TRBD1. Looked up from germline, CDR1 is MNHEY and CDR2 is SVGAGI. This CDR3 is 13 amino acids long. V shed 5 bases and J 6 bases; nucleotides not matched to a gene: 4. Here the CDR3 reads CASSGGTGVEQYF. The CDR3 DNA is TGTGCCAGCAGTGGGGGGACAGGGGTCGAGCAGTACTTC.

This chain links TRBV30 with TRBJ2-3, with D tentatively TRBD2 (5 bases). This CDR3 is 16 amino acids long. Germline-derived CDR1 and CDR2 are GTSNPN and SVGIG (reference sequence). The V gene lost 0 bases and the J gene lost 4 bases, with 17 bases spanning the gap. The CDR3 nucleotides are TGTGCCTGGAGTGTACACGAGGGAGTCCAACCAGATACGCAGTATTTT. Amino acids: CAWSVHEGVQPDTQYF.

V gene TRBV13 combines with J gene TRBJ1-1, with D maybe TRBD1 (5 bases). The CDR3 covers 13 residues. The germline CDR1 and CDR2 sequences are PRHDT and FYEKMQ (reference sequence). V was clipped by 3 bases and J by 1 base, with 6 bases between them. This CDR3 reads CASSLTANTEAFF. The CDR3 DNA reads as TGTGCCAGCAGCTTGACAGCGAACACTGAAGCTTTCTTT.

The rearrangement links TRBV30 to TRBJ1-4; D is undetermined. Germline CDR1 GTSNPN, CDR2 SVGIG (reference sequence). Deletions cut 2 bases from V and 4 bases from J, with 8 bases between. The CDR3 length is 13 residues. CDR3 sequence: CAWSRQRNEKLFF. In DNA form, the CDR3 reads TGTGCCTGGAGTCGGCAGCGTAATGAAAAACTGTTTTTT.

Worth noting for this clone: Other DNA variants within this sample encode the same CDR3. J is TRBJ1-3 and V is TRBV5-6, with TRBD1 matching 7 bases. The germline gives CDR1 SGHDT, CDR2 YYEEEE. This CDR3 region has 14 residues. The V segment lost 4 bases and the J segment 1 base; nucleotides outside the gene matches: 2. CDR3 region: CASSLRGSGNTIYF. The CDR3 DNA sequence: TGTGCCAGCAGCCTCAGGGGGTCTGGAAACACCATATATTTT.

The CDR3 coding sequence is TGTGCCACCAGCAGAGGAGATTATAGCAATCAGCCCCAGCATTTT. Protein: CATSRGDYSNQPQHF. The chain links TRBV15 to TRBJ1-5; unclear D gene. The germline gives CDR1 LNHNV, CDR2 YYDKDF (reference sequence). The CDR3 loop spans 15 amino acids. V lost 1 base and J 0 bases, leaving 7 bases between the germline ends.

The chain joins TRBV19 to TRBJ2-3; TRBD1 matches 8 bases. The CDR3 sequence is 14 residues long. V dropped 6 bases and J dropped 4; count of bases not matched to a gene: 6. CDR1 and CDR2 from the germline V gene are LNHDA and SQIVND (reference sequence). For the CDR3, the DNA is TGTGCCAGTAGCCCGACAGGGGCGGCAGATACGCAGTATTTT. This codes for CASSPTGAADTQYF.

V usage is TRBV2 and J usage is TRBJ1-1, with 7 bases fitting TRBD1. Germline values: CDR1 SNHLY, CDR2 FYNNEI. The CDR3 runs to 14 residues. V trimming: 4 bases; J trimming: 6 bases; junction bases outside the gene matches: 8. The CDR3 here is CASSVPDRNAEAFF. The CDR3 nucleotides are TGTGCCAGCAGTGTACCGGACAGGAATGCTGAAGCTTTCTTT.